This T cell receptor beta chain was sequenced during a study of blood T cells in healthy people across ages (dated by TCRdb to about 2015). Turning to the overall study: In model experiments, roughly one uniquely barcoded TCR beta cDNA molecule per two T cells was captured by template switching. Donors were grouped into four age groups: young (average 16 years), middle-aged (less than 40), aged (around 60) and long-lived (around 80). Donors of different ages were randomly distributed across sequencing lanes to avoid experimental bias. The study measured age-related changes in TCR beta repertoire diversity using deep sequencing normalized with unique cDNA molecular identifiers. Two additional independent replicas of 1 million unique cDNA reads from the same blood draw were analyzed for two donors (one aged 18 to 30 and one aged 80 or older). The paper's findings and limits, for the study overall: Donor CMV infection status was unknown, potentially confounding age-related changes in expanded clonotypes. There was a strong correlation between observed TCR beta diversity and the percentage of naive T cells measured by flow cytometry. Observed TCR beta diversity per million T cells fell roughly linearly with age, and a significant reduction was already apparent by age roughly 40. Estimates of total diversity from one million sequenced T cells were regarded as lower bounds and underestimates. Compared with the aged group, the long-lived group had more naive CD4+ T cells, fewer expanded clones and increased TCR diversity, a pattern suggesting age selection. Conclusive comparison of naive and antigen-experienced compartments was prevented by the profiling of bulk unsorted PBMCs.

Taken from cysteine to phenylalanine, the CDR3 has 18 residues. Only the CDR3 DNA stays, 54 bases, in frame from base 1. The V end gives up 5 bases and the J end 3 bases, leaving 15 bases in the junction not matched to a gene. CDR1 and CDR2 were assigned from the germline V gene (reference sequence) as SEHNR and FQNEAQ. To prepare the library, 5' RACE was applied. Instrument on record: Illumina HiSeq 2500. A second PCR of roughly 7 to 11 cycles was run with a J-beta primer mix and a sample-barcoded 5' primer. A unique molecular identifier was introduced onto each TCR beta cDNA molecule by a template-switch 5' adaptor carrying 12 random nucleotides. At least 2.5 million CDR3-containing paired-end reads were obtained from each sample. First-strand cDNA synthesis was performed from all RNA using the Mint cDNA synthesis kit, with priming by a TRBC-specific oligonucleotide. All cDNA was treated with uracil-DNA glycosylase and then went through a first 18-cycle PCR with the universal primers M1SS and BC2_uni_R. As for the original processing: For normalization, 1 million high-quality reads, each with a distinct molecular identifier, were randomly selected from each sample. Reads with shared molecular identifiers were discarded instead of being binned into consensus sequences. MiTCR, set to a Q25 quality threshold and the strictest error-elimination algorithm, was used for CDR3 identification, clonotype clustering and error correction. A nonparametric unseen species model using Euler transformation provided a lower-bound estimate of total TCR beta diversity. TCRdb reworked the public reads: Q25 trimming with fastp, MiXCR clone assembly, productive beta chains retained. Identical CDR3 proteins give one entry, which carries the most common genes and DNA. The V and J calls, along with clone size, are taken from TCRdb and not from the paper's own processing. For this sample the table gives about 680,000 distinct CDR3 sequences, of which around 45% were detected only once. Roughly 34% of the sample is held by the ten biggest clonotypes.

About this clonotype itself: Its cognate antigen has yet to be identified. Base qualities were left out, and no much larger clone turns up one base away.

The roughly 39 donors, aged roughly 6 to 100 years, were systemically healthy Caucasian individuals from Russia. Each donor gave about 10 milliliters of peripheral blood, drawn into EDTA-treated Vacutainer tubes. Ficoll-Paque density-gradient centrifugation was used to isolate PBMCs, with at least 6 million per sample. Total RNA was extracted from PBMCs with Trizol reagent, with at least 6 micrograms obtained per sample. For every donor, flow cytometry on a PBMC aliquot measured the percentage of naive CD45RAhigh/CD27high T cells. The V and J segments used are TRBV7-9 and TRBJ1-2; 10 central nucleotides agree with TRBD1. The sequenced sample consisted of blood. The receptor's source is an older woman in good health. The CDR3 in this case is CASSKIRDRGVYDYGYTF. The DNA reads TGTGCCAGCAGCAAGATCCGGGACAGGGGCGTTTATGACTATGGCTACACCTTC.